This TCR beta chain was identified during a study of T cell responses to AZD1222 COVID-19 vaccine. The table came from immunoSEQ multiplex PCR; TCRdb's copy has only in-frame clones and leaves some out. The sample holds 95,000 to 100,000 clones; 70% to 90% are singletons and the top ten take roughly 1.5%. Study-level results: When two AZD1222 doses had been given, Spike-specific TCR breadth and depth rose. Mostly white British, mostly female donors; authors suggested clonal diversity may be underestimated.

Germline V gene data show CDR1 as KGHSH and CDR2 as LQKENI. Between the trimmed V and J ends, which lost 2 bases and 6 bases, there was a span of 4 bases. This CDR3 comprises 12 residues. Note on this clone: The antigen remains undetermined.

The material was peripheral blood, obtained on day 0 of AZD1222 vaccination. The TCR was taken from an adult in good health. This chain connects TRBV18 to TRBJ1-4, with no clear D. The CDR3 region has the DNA TGTGCCAGCTCACCAGCCGATGAAAAACTGTTTTTT. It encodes CASSPADEKLFF.